Shown below are 25 T cell receptor beta chains from a single sample sequenced in a study of shared clonotypes between healthy human individuals. TCRdb's table, derived via immunoSEQ multiplex PCR, lists solely in-frame clones and lacks some. The data contain over 2 million clones, about nine tenths of them singletons. The sequenced material came from naive CD4+ T cells from PBMCs. This sample's subset: CD45RA+ positively selected. Every receptor here comes from a man younger than 30 in good health. Some clones in this sample may be carry-over from other donors' samples.

This clone was picked up one time. The V gene is TRBV4-3, the J gene TRBJ2-2; 12 bases fit TRBD2. CDR3 length equals 15 residues. The J segment lost 4 bases and the V segment lost 4 bases, leaving 1 base of the junction unmatched. Germline-derived CDR1 and CDR2 are LGHNA and YSLEER. CDR3 DNA: TGCGCCAGCAGCCCGGGACTAGCGGGCACCGGGGAGCTGTTTTTT. Residues: CASSPGLAGTGELFF.

This chain links TRBV9 with TRBJ2-1; D is uncertain. The germline V gene encodes CDR1 SGDLS and CDR2 YYNGEE. The CDR3 runs to 15 residues. The ends were cut back, 1 base at V and 2 bases at J, with 10 bases in the middle. The CDR3 spells CASSVPSFPYNEQFF. The CDR3 DNA reads TGTGCCAGCAGCGTACCGAGCTTCCCCTACAATGAGCAGTTCTTC.

The rearrangement links TRBV10-3 to TRBJ2-5; D tentatively fits TRBD1 or TRBD2 (5 bases each). V was cut by 0 bases and J by 2 bases, with 19 bases left in between. This CDR3 contains 18 residues. The germline V gene has CDR1 ENHRY and CDR2 SYGVKD. CDR3 bases: TGTGCCATCAGTGAGTCGGTCCCGACCCGAGGGGCTCAAGAGACCCAGTACTTC. As protein: CAISESVPTRGAQETQYF.

The chain joins TRBV7-9 to TRBJ2-1, with TRBD2 matching 8 bases. The junction had 9 bases not matched to a gene; V was cut back by 2 bases and J by 9 bases. This CDR3 has 15 residues. The germline CDR1 and CDR2 sequences are SEHNR and FQNEAQ (reference sequence). The CDR3 is CASSLLTGRAGEQFF. CDR3 sequence (DNA): TGTGCCAGCAGCTTATTGACCGGGAGGGCCGGTGAGCAGTTCTTC.

The gene calls are TRBV7-2 and TRBJ2-7; tentatively, D is TRBD1 (5 bases). V lost 2 bases and J 1 base, leaving 12 bases between the germline ends. CDR3 length equals 15 residues. Germline CDR1 is SGHTA and CDR2 is FQGNSA. CDR3 amino acids: CASSLQGWASYEQYF. The CDR3 DNA is TGTGCCAGCAGCTTACAGGGTTGGGCGTCCTACGAGCAGTACTTC.

This chain links TRBV7-2 with TRBJ1-5; perhaps TRBD1 as D (6 bases). The germline V gene encodes CDR1 SGHTA and CDR2 FQGNSA. This CDR3 spans 13 amino acids. Trimming pared 6 bases from V and 5 bases from J, leaving 11 bases between. CDR3 protein: CASSYRVDQPQHF. The DNA of the CDR3 is TGTGCCAGCAGTTACAGGGTGGATCAGCCCCAGCATTTT.

This chain connects TRBV4-2 to TRBJ1-4; D is unclear. The V end was cut by 4 bases, the J end by 6 bases, with 9 bases between. This CDR3 region has 13 residues. Germline CDR1 is LGHNA and CDR2 is YNFKEQ. CDR3 loop: CASSPFRDEKLFF. DNA for the CDR3: TGTGCCAGCAGCCCGTTTCGTGATGAAAAACTGTTTTTT.

This chain uses TRBV6-1 with TRBJ1-1; D unresolved. The CDR3 has 13 amino acids. CDR1 is MNHNS and CDR2 is SASEGT in the germline V gene. Trimming stripped 6 bases from V and 1 base from J, with 9 bases between. DNA of the CDR3: TGTGCCAGCAGCAAACACCAGAACACTGAAGCTTTCTTT. Translation gives CASSKHQNTEAFF.

The chain couples TRBV18 to TRBJ2-5; 13 positions match TRBD2. CDR3 size: 16 residues. CDR1 is KGHSH, CDR2 LQKENI, per germline. The junction had 8 bases not matched to a gene; V was cut back by 3 bases and J by 7 bases. The CDR3 nucleotides are TGTGCCAGCTCACCGAGGACTAGCGGGAGTGAGCGGACCCAGTACTTC. Its translation is CASSPRTSGSERTQYF.

The rearrangement joins TRBV5-4 to TRBJ1-2, with 9 bases that match TRBD1. Germline values: CDR1 SGHNT, CDR2 YYREEE (reference sequence). J was trimmed by 8 bases and V by 3 bases; bases with no gene match: 8. CDR3 length: 14 amino acids. As DNA, the CDR3 is TGTGCCAGCAGCTGGGGGGACAGGGCGGGCGGCTACACCTTC. Amino acids: CASSWGDRAGGYTF. Full variable domain (missing parts from reference TRBV5-4 and TRBJ1-2): ETGVTQSPTHLIKTRGQQVTLRCSSQSGHNTVSWYQQALGQGPQFIFQYYREEENGRGNFPPRFSGLQFPNYSSELNVNALELDDSALYLCASSWGDRAGGYTFGSGTRLTVV.

The chain uses TRBV30 and TRBJ1-5; D uncertain. Trimming removed 0 bases from V and 5 bases from J, with 8 bases in between. Germline V gene sequence: CDR1 GTSNPN, CDR2 SVGIG (reference sequence). The CDR3 contains 13 residues. The CDR3 loop reads CAWSVQPHQPQHF. The CDR3 DNA reads TGTGCCTGGAGTGTACAGCCTCATCAGCCCCAGCATTTT.

The CDR3 sequence: CASSYGTSGTDTQYF. The CDR3 DNA reads TGTGCCAGCAGCTACGGGACTAGCGGGACAGATACGCAGTATTTT. The chain combines TRBV5-6 with TRBJ2-3, with 12 bases fitting TRBD2. From germline, CDR1 is SGHDT and CDR2 YYEEEE. V trimming: 3 bases; J trimming: 3 bases; junction bases outside the gene matches: 2. The CDR3 runs to 15 residues.

The chain has TRBV10-1 and TRBJ1-2; D is possibly TRBD1 (5 bases). This CDR3 has 13 amino acids. CDR1 WNHNN and CDR2 SYGVQD come from the germline V gene (reference sequence). V dropped 4 bases and J dropped 2 bases, with 8 bases sitting between them. In DNA form, the CDR3 reads TGCGCCAGCAGTGCAGGGATCAACTATGGCTACACCTTC. Residues: CASSAGINYGYTF.

The V call is TRBV5-6, the J call TRBJ2-1, with 11 bases matching TRBD2. V was pared by 4 bases and J by 8 bases, with 8 bases of the junction left unmatched. The V gene's germline CDR1 is SGHDT and CDR2 YYEEEE. CDR3 length: 15 residues. This CDR3 reads CASSGGLAERDEQFF. The DNA for the CDR3 is TGTGCCAGCAGCGGGGGACTAGCGGAGCGGGATGAGCAGTTCTTC.

J is TRBJ1-1 and V is TRBV9; D possibly corresponds to TRBD1 (6 bases). The germline V gene encodes CDR1 SGDLS and CDR2 YYNGEE. The CDR3 runs to 14 residues. Deletions cut 3 bases from V and 6 bases from J, with 15 bases between. Here the CDR3 DNA reads TGTGCCAGCAGCGCCCTAGGGGGGCCGCCTGAAGCTTTCTTT. Its protein product is CASSALGGPPEAFF.

A word on this clone: The sample has other DNA sequences that encode this CDR3 too. The rearrangement links TRBV5-1 to TRBJ1-1; possibly TRBD1 for D (6 bases). The CDR3 sequence is 14 residues long. Trimming shortened V by 4 bases and J by 1 base, and 11 bases separated the two germline ends. CDR1 and CDR2 (germline): SGHRS, YFSETQ. In nucleotides, the CDR3 is TGCGCCAGCAGCCCGAGGACAGAGAACACTGAAGCTTTCTTT. Translating gives CASSPRTENTEAFF.

V gene TRBV6-6 combines with J gene TRBJ1-5; no reliable D call. The length of the CDR3 is 13 residues. Looked up from germline, CDR1 is MNHNY and CDR2 is SVGAGI (reference sequence). Trimming cost V 9 bases and J 0 bases, with 9 bases left between them. In nucleotides, the CDR3 is TGTGCCAGTTGTAGGTTTAGCAATCAGCCCCAGCATTTT. Protein product: CASCRFSNQPQHF.

This clone was seen a single time. The rearrangement joins TRBV15 to TRBJ2-5; 8 bases match TRBD2. Germline assignment: CDR1 LNHNV and CDR2 YYDKDF (reference sequence). Losses at the gene ends were 2 bases for V and 6 bases for J; bases not matched to a gene: 11. CDR3 length equals 16 residues. The CDR3 protein is CATSRPPGGGWQTQYF. Here the CDR3 DNA reads TGTGCCACCAGCAGACCCCCCGGGGGGGGGTGGCAGACCCAGTACTTC.

The V call is TRBV9, the J call TRBJ2-1; 12 bases map to TRBD2. The CDR3 extends over 17 amino acids. Unmatched junction bases numbered 8, after V lost 2 bases and J lost 5 bases. Germline CDR1 SGDLS, CDR2 YYNGEE. CDR3 bases: TGTGCCAGCAGCGTCCGGACTAGCGGGATGACTAACAATGAGCAGTTCTTC. It is translated as CASSVRTSGMTNNEQFF.

The chain carries TRBV7-9 and TRBJ1-5; no definite D call. V shed 4 bases and J shed 9 bases, with 10 bases lying between them. From germline, CDR1 is SEHNR and CDR2 FQNEAQ (reference sequence). The CDR3 loop spans 12 amino acids. As DNA, the CDR3 is TGTGCCAGCAGCTACGGCGCGCCGCCCCAGCATTTT. Its protein product is CASSYGAPPQHF.

This sequence joins TRBV5-1 and TRBJ2-1; a weak D match, TRBD2 (6 bases). Germline lookup yields CDR1 SGHRS and CDR2 YFSETQ. The V gene lost 1 base and the J gene lost 6 bases, with 14 bases spanning the gap. CDR3 length: 15 residues. The CDR3 region is CASSLSLARFNEQFF. The CDR3, as DNA: TGCGCCAGCAGCTTGTCCCTAGCGCGATTCAATGAGCAGTTCTTC.

The gene calls are TRBV4-1 and TRBJ2-3, with D possibly called TRBD1 or TRBD2 (5 bases each). The length of the CDR3 is 15 residues. Germline CDR1 is MGHRA and CDR2 is YSYEKL. V was pared by 4 bases and J by 7 bases, with 18 bases between. In DNA form, the CDR3 reads TGCGCCAGCAGCCCCCTTGGGGGAGCCGGGAATACGCAGTATTTT. Translating it yields CASSPLGGAGNTQYF.

Turning to this clone: Other DNA sequences in this sample translate to the same CDR3. The V call is TRBV9, the J call TRBJ1-6; TRBD1 matches at 7 bases. V shed 2 bases and J 7 bases; nucleotides not matched to a gene: 3. Per germline, CDR1 SGDLS and CDR2 YYNGEE. The CDR3 contains 14 residues. CDR3 residues: CASSVQGGNSPLHF. The DNA of the CDR3 is TGTGCCAGCAGCGTTCAGGGGGGCAATTCACCCCTCCACTTT. The full variable domain, in which reference TRBV9 and TRBJ1-6 provide the parts outside the CDR3, is DSGVTQTPKHLITATGQRVTLRCSPRSGDLSVYWYQQSLDQGLQFLIQYYNGEERAKGNILERFSAQQFPDLHSELNLSSLELGDSALYFCASSVQGGNSPLHFGNGTRLTVT.

J is TRBJ1-1 and V is TRBV5-4; weak D call: TRBD1 (5 bases). Trimming took 5 bases from V and 4 from J, leaving 18 bases between them. CDR3 length equals 15 residues. The germline gives CDR1 SGHNT, CDR2 YYREEE (reference sequence). The CDR3 loop reads CASSGSWGIGTEAFF. In nucleotides, the CDR3 is TGTGCCAGCAGTGGTTCTTGGGGCATTGGCACTGAAGCTTTCTTT.

The chain uses TRBV28 and TRBJ2-1; possible D gene TRBD2, 7 bases. The germline CDR1 and CDR2 sequences are MDHEN and SYDVKM. The CDR3 is 16 amino acids. V lost 3 bases and J 1 base, leaving 13 bases between the germline ends. This chain's CDR3 is CASSLSGGRSYNEQFF. CDR3 in DNA: TGTGCCAGCAGTTTGTCCGGGGGGCGGTCCTACAATGAGCAGTTCTTC.